The sequence of this T cell receptor (beta chain) was determined in a study of OX40 agonist ivuxolimab in advanced cancers. Study-wide background: Of the participants, 40% to 50% had some prior anti-PD-1, anti-PD-L1 or anti-CTLA-4 therapy, which was allowed. Study observations and caveats: Average numbers of expanded clones were greater in CD8+ T cells than in CD4+. Clones of CD4+ and CD8+ blood T cells grew by week 6 at doses of 0.1 to 3.0 mg/kg.

The repertoire was sequenced with immunoSEQ multiplex PCR; TCRdb's copy has only in-frame clones and lacks some. Of 40,000 to 55,000 clones detected, around four fifths appear once; the ten largest clones hold less than 2.5%. This clone was recorded once. The antigen is not known. The receptor was isolated from an adult with an advanced solid tumor such as melanoma, head and neck, liver or kidney cancer. Material: CD4+ or CD8+ T cells sorted from blood, obtained in a trial of the OX40 agonist ivuxolimab.

The CDR3 bases are TGTGCCAGCTCACCACCGATCCAAGAGACCCAGTACTTC. It specifies CASSPPIQETQYF. The V and J genes are TRBV18 and TRBJ2-5; D ambiguous. Germline CDR1 is KGHSH and CDR2 is LQKENI. The CDR3 covers 13 residues. V gave up 0 bases and J gave up 1 base, with 3 bases separating them.